Listed below are T cell receptor beta chains from one sample, sequenced in a study of siplizumab effects on memory and regulatory T cells. The table came from immunoSEQ multiplex PCR; TCRdb's copy has only in-frame clones and leaves some out. The sample includes about 100,000 clones, about 91% of them seen just once. Sequenced: Tregs sorted from blood. These receptors came from a human donor in good health. CDR3s include the opening cysteine and the closing phenylalanine or tryptophan. Fields, in order: clone size, J gene, V gene, D gene, CDR3 protein, CDR3 DNA. D genes are given only for firm matches. Clone size is shown for a subset of rows, as once, few, many or a class of expanded clone.

abundance: once
j_gene: TRBJ2-5
v_gene: TRBV18
d_gene: TRBD2
CDR3aa: CASSPGGRSETQYF
CDR3nt: TGTGCCAGCTCACCAGGCGGGAGGTCGGAGACCCAGTACTTC

abundance: .
j_gene: TRBJ2-5
v_gene: TRBV2
d_gene: .
CDR3aa: CASSVIEQETQYF
CDR3nt: TGTGCCAGCAGTGTCATCGAACAAGAGACCCAGTACTTC

abundance: .
j_gene: TRBJ2-7
v_gene: TRBV19
d_gene: .
CDR3aa: CASSYSRNSYEQYF
CDR3nt: TGTGCCAGTAGTTATAGCAGGAACTCCTACGAGCAGTACTTC

abundance: .
j_gene: TRBJ1-4
v_gene: TRBV11-2
d_gene: TRBD1
CDR3aa: CASSMTGFLNEKLFF
CDR3nt: TGTGCCAGCAGCATGACAGGGTTCCTTAATGAAAAACTGTTTTTT

abundance: .
j_gene: TRBJ2-3
v_gene: TRBV5-1
d_gene: TRBD2
CDR3aa: CASSSGGKFGTISTDTQYF
CDR3nt: TGCGCCAGCAGCTCGGGGGGGAAATTCGGGACTATAAGCACAGATACGCAGTATTTT

abundance: .
j_gene: TRBJ2-3
v_gene: TRBV11-2
d_gene: .
CDR3aa: CASSLGGDTQYF
CDR3nt: TGTGCCAGCAGCTTAGGCGGAGATACGCAGTATTTT

abundance: .
j_gene: TRBJ1-5
v_gene: TRBV6-6
d_gene: .
CDR3aa: CASSWSPEQPQHF
CDR3nt: TGTGCCAGCAGTTGGAGCCCGGAACAGCCCCAGCATTTT

abundance: .
j_gene: TRBJ1-4
v_gene: TRBV7-7
d_gene: TRBD1
CDR3aa: CASSPQGVGSEKLFF
CDR3nt: TGTGCTAGCAGCCCGCAGGGGGTCGGTTCGGAAAAACTGTTTTTT

abundance: .
j_gene: TRBJ2-7
v_gene: TRBV19
d_gene: .
CDR3aa: CASSIVVRGEQYF
CDR3nt: TGTGCCAGTAGTATAGTAGTTCGTGGGGAGCAGTACTTC

abundance: few
j_gene: TRBJ2-1
v_gene: TRBV27
d_gene: TRBD2
CDR3aa: CASSLSSGRVYEQFF
CDR3nt: TGTGCCAGCAGTCTCTCTAGCGGGAGGGTCTATGAGCAGTTCTTC

abundance: .
j_gene: TRBJ2-5
v_gene: TRBV28
d_gene: TRBD2
CDR3aa: CASTPGLAGNFRTQYF
CDR3nt: TGTGCCAGCACACCGGGACTAGCGGGCAATTTTCGGACCCAGTACTTC

abundance: .
j_gene: TRBJ2-3
v_gene: TRBV5-1
d_gene: .
CDR3aa: CASSLNTDTQYF
CDR3nt: TGCGCCAGCAGCTTGAACACAGATACGCAGTATTTT

abundance: .
j_gene: TRBJ1-5
v_gene: TRBV5-6
d_gene: TRBD1
CDR3aa: CASSLAGQERNQPQHF
CDR3nt: TGTGCCAGCAGCTTGGCGGGACAGGAGCGCAATCAGCCCCAGCATTTT

abundance: .
j_gene: TRBJ2-7
v_gene: TRBV18
d_gene: TRBD2
CDR3aa: CASSPGTSGGEQYF
CDR3nt: TGTGCCAGCTCACCAGGGACTAGCGGGGGCGAGCAGTACTTC

abundance: .
j_gene: TRBJ2-1
v_gene: TRBV6-1
d_gene: .
CDR3aa: CASKVRRPLGEQFF
CDR3nt: TGTGCCAGCAAGGTACGGCGACCCCTCGGCGAGCAGTTCTTC

abundance: .
j_gene: TRBJ2-1
v_gene: TRBV7-2
d_gene: .
CDR3aa: CASRKVPGGEQFF
CDR3nt: TGTGCCAGCAGGAAGGTTCCCGGAGGCGAGCAGTTCTTC

abundance: .
j_gene: TRBJ2-1
v_gene: TRBV5-5
d_gene: TRBD1
CDR3aa: CASSPGQGYNEQFF
CDR3nt: TGTGCCAGCAGCCCGGGACAGGGATACAATGAGCAGTTCTTC

abundance: .
j_gene: TRBJ1-1
v_gene: TRBV28
d_gene: TRBD1
CDR3aa: CASSSPGQGLDTEAFF
CDR3nt: TGTGCCAGCAGTTCGCCGGGACAGGGGTTGGACACTGAAGCTTTCTTT

abundance: .
j_gene: TRBJ2-1
v_gene: TRBV5-5
d_gene: TRBD1
CDR3aa: CASSPRDRANNEQFF
CDR3nt: TGTGCCAGCAGCCCCCGGGACAGGGCTAACAATGAGCAGTTCTTC

abundance: once
j_gene: TRBJ1-6
v_gene: TRBV27
d_gene: .
CDR3aa: CASSPGTYNSPLHF
CDR3nt: TGTGCCAGCTCCCCCGGGACCTATAATTCACCCCTCCACTTT

abundance: .
j_gene: TRBJ1-1
v_gene: TRBV6-5
d_gene: .
CDR3aa: CASRSLSNTEAFF
CDR3nt: TGTGCCAGCAGGAGTTTATCGAACACTGAAGCTTTCTTT

abundance: once
j_gene: TRBJ2-2
v_gene: TRBV7-9
d_gene: .
CDR3aa: CASSLLSSVPTGELFF
CDR3nt: TGTGCCAGCAGCTTATTGTCTAGCGTCCCCACCGGGGAGCTGTTTTTT

abundance: .
j_gene: TRBJ2-2
v_gene: TRBV6-1
d_gene: TRBD1
CDR3aa: CASRDRGEFTGELFF
CDR3nt: TGTGCCAGCAGGGACAGGGGGGAGTTCACCGGGGAGCTGTTTTTT

abundance: .
j_gene: TRBJ2-7
v_gene: TRBV25-1
d_gene: TRBD2
CDR3aa: CASSEWGGYEQYF
CDR3nt: TGTGCCAGCAGTGAATGGGGGGGTTACGAGCAGTACTTC

abundance: once
j_gene: TRBJ2-7
v_gene: TRBV5-1
d_gene: .
CDR3aa: CASSREGTEQYF
CDR3nt: TGCGCCAGCAGCCGTGAGGGTACGGAGCAGTACTTC

abundance: .
j_gene: TRBJ2-5
v_gene: TRBV5-4
d_gene: TRBD2
CDR3aa: CASSLSGGRLSETQYF
CDR3nt: TGTGCCAGCAGCTTGTCGGGCGGGAGGCTTTCAGAGACCCAGTACTTC

abundance: .
j_gene: TRBJ1-1
v_gene: TRBV29-1
d_gene: .
CDR3aa: CSVEGYENTEAFF
CDR3nt: TGCAGCGTTGAGGGTTATGAGAACACTGAAGCTTTCTTT

abundance: .
j_gene: TRBJ2-1
v_gene: TRBV7-3
d_gene: TRBD2
CDR3aa: CASSSTSGSVDEQFF
CDR3nt: TGTGCCAGCAGCTCTACTAGCGGGAGTGTCGATGAGCAGTTCTTC

abundance: .
j_gene: TRBJ1-1
v_gene: TRBV19
d_gene: .
CDR3aa: CASRPLGSLAGNTEAFF
CDR3nt: TGTGCCAGCCGTCCCCTGGGGAGCCTGGCGGGGAACACTGAAGCTTTCTTT

abundance: .
j_gene: TRBJ1-2
v_gene: TRBV6-5
d_gene: .
CDR3aa: CASGWGNYGYTF
CDR3nt: TGTGCCAGTGGATGGGGGAACTATGGCTACACCTTC

abundance: .
j_gene: TRBJ2-3
v_gene: TRBV14
d_gene: .
CDR3aa: CASSQVPSDTQYF
CDR3nt: TGTGCCAGCAGCCAAGTACCCTCAGATACGCAGTATTTT

abundance: .
j_gene: TRBJ2-2
v_gene: TRBV5-5
d_gene: TRBD1
CDR3aa: CASSFGDRVRELFF
CDR3nt: TGTGCCAGCAGCTTTGGGGACAGAGTACGGGAGCTGTTTTTT

abundance: .
j_gene: TRBJ2-3
v_gene: TRBV2
d_gene: TRBD2
CDR3aa: CASSRNGLAGSTDTQYF
CDR3nt: TGTGCCAGCAGTCGAAACGGACTAGCGGGGAGCACAGATACGCAGTATTTT

abundance: .
j_gene: TRBJ2-2
v_gene: TRBV19
d_gene: .
CDR3aa: CASSITRRVIANTGELFF
CDR3nt: TGTGCCAGTAGTATCACTCGCCGGGTCATCGCGAACACCGGGGAGCTGTTTTTT

abundance: .
j_gene: TRBJ2-3
v_gene: TRBV11-3
d_gene: TRBD2
CDR3aa: CASSRRLADTQYF
CDR3nt: TGTGCCAGCAGCCGACGACTAGCCGATACGCAGTATTTT

abundance: .
j_gene: TRBJ1-2
v_gene: TRBV5-6
d_gene: TRBD1
CDR3aa: CASSQGDRTSGYTF
CDR3nt: TGTGCCAGCAGCCAAGGGGACAGGACTTCTGGCTACACCTTC

abundance: once
j_gene: TRBJ2-2
v_gene: TRBV5-1
d_gene: .
CDR3aa: CASSLSARNTGELFF
CDR3nt: TGCGCCAGCAGCTTGTCGGCACGTAACACCGGGGAGCTGTTTTTT

abundance: .
j_gene: TRBJ1-2
v_gene: TRBV5-6
d_gene: TRBD1
CDR3aa: CASSLWDRGIYGYTF
CDR3nt: TGTGCCAGCAGCTTGTGGGACAGGGGAATTTATGGCTACACCTTC

abundance: .
j_gene: TRBJ1-2
v_gene: TRBV9
d_gene: .
CDR3aa: CASSPRGGRLDYGYTF
CDR3nt: TGTGCCAGCAGCCCCCGAGGGGGACGGCTTGACTATGGCTACACCTTC

abundance: .
j_gene: TRBJ2-3
v_gene: TRBV5-4
d_gene: .
CDR3aa: CASSSGGLTDTQYF
CDR3nt: TGTGCCAGCAGCTCCGGGGGCCTCACAGATACGCAGTATTTT

abundance: .
j_gene: TRBJ2-1
v_gene: TRBV7-9
d_gene: .
CDR3aa: CASSRGAIRYNEQFF
CDR3nt: TGTGCCAGCAGTCGAGGGGCTATTCGATACAATGAGCAGTTCTTC

abundance: .
j_gene: TRBJ2-3
v_gene: TRBV4-1
d_gene: TRBD2
CDR3aa: CASSHAGGRLSYTDTQYF
CDR3nt: TGCGCCAGCAGCCACGCTGGCGGGAGACTCTCGTACACAGATACGCAGTATTTT

abundance: .
j_gene: TRBJ2-2
v_gene: TRBV28
d_gene: .
CDR3aa: CASSFHSKGGELFF
CDR3nt: TGTGCCAGCAGTTTCCACTCAAAAGGCGGGGAGCTGTTTTTT

abundance: .
j_gene: TRBJ2-2
v_gene: TRBV7-9
d_gene: TRBD2
CDR3aa: CASSLGRSGRANTGELFF
CDR3nt: TGTGCCAGCAGCTTAGGTCGTAGCGGGAGGGCCAACACCGGGGAGCTGTTTTTT

abundance: .
j_gene: TRBJ2-2
v_gene: TRBV28
d_gene: .
CDR3aa: CASSPQGPGELFF
CDR3nt: TGTGCCAGCAGTCCACAGGGCCCCGGGGAGCTGTTTTTT

abundance: .
j_gene: TRBJ2-7
v_gene: TRBV10-3
d_gene: .
CDR3aa: CAIRHNSGRPYEQYF
CDR3nt: TGTGCCATCAGACATAACTCGGGACGGCCCTACGAGCAGTACTTC

abundance: .
j_gene: TRBJ1-4
v_gene: TRBV19
d_gene: .
CDR3aa: CASSIAQRTTNEKLFF
CDR3nt: TGTGCCAGTAGTATCGCCCAGAGGACAACTAATGAAAAACTGTTTTTT

abundance: once
j_gene: TRBJ2-5
v_gene: TRBV18
d_gene: .
CDR3aa: CASSQRQIQETQYF
CDR3nt: TGTGCCAGCTCACAGAGACAGATACAAGAGACCCAGTACTTC

abundance: once
j_gene: TRBJ2-7
v_gene: TRBV7-2
d_gene: .
CDR3aa: CASSSRHYYRASGYEQYF
CDR3nt: TGTGCCAGCAGCTCGCGCCATTATTACAGGGCTTCTGGGTACGAGCAGTACTTC